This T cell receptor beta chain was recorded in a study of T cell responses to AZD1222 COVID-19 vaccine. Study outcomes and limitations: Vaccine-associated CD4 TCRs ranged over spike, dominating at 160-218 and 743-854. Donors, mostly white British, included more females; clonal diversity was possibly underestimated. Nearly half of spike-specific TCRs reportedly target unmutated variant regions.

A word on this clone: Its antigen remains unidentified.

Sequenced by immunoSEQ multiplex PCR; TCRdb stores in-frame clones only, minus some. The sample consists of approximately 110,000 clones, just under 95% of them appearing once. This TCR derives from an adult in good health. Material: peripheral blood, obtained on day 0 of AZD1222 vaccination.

CDR3 DNA: TGTGCCAGCAGTTACGAGGCCACTGGGGAAAAACTGTTTTTT. The encoded protein is CASSYEATGEKLFF. The gene calls are TRBV6-2 or TRBV6-3 and TRBJ1-4; D is unresolved. Germline loops: CDR1 MNHEY, CDR2 SVGEGT. The CDR3 has 14 amino acids. Trimming took 2 bases from V and 8 from J, leaving 12 bases between them.